One sample yielded the 19 T cell receptor beta chains listed below, sequenced in a study of control samples from healthy donors and cancer patients. Using immunoSEQ multiplex PCR, the repertoire was profiled, and TCRdb retains in-frame clones only, with some absent. Of about 270,000 clones in the sample, approximately 80% were seen once. Material: PBMCs. Source of these receptors: a woman aged 60-75 years with lung cancer.

V is TRBV18 and J is TRBJ2-6; tentative D call: TRBD1 (6 bases). The V end lost 1 base, the J end lost 1 base, and 8 bases lay between the germline ends. This CDR3 contains 16 residues. Germline CDR1 is KGHSH and CDR2 is LQKENI. CDR3 nucleotide sequence: TGTGCCAGCTCACCACGGCAGGGGTCTGGGGCCAACGTCCTGACTTTC. It specifies CASSPRQGSGANVLTF.

The V call is TRBV20-1, the J call TRBJ1-1, with D unclear. V lost 3 bases and J 0 bases, leaving 5 bases between the germline ends. Per the germline V gene, CDR1 is DFQATT and CDR2 is SNEGSKA (reference sequence). CDR3 length: 12 amino acids. This chain's CDR3 is CSASSMNTEAFF. CDR3 sequence (DNA): TGCAGTGCTAGTTCGATGAACACTGAAGCTTTCTTT.

CDR3 bases: TGCGCCAGCAGCCAACCCCCAGGGAACTATGGCTACACCTTC. Protein: CASSQPPGNYGYTF. V gene TRBV5-1 combines with J gene TRBJ1-2; D perhaps matches TRBD1 (5 bases). Germline CDR1 and CDR2: SGHRS and YFSETQ. V shed 4 bases and J shed 2 bases, with 12 bases lying between them. The CDR3 totals 14 residues.

The chain is built from TRBV5-1 and TRBJ1-5; 10 bases are a match to TRBD1. The CDR3 is 14 amino acids. With 0 bases clipped from V and 6 bases from J, the junction kept 0 bases outside the gene matches. The germline CDR1 and CDR2 sequences are SGHRS and YFSETQ. CDR3 DNA: TGCGCCAGCAGCTTGGGACAGGGGGCTCAGCCCCAGCATTTT. Translated: CASSLGQGAQPQHF.

To note about this clone: This CDR3 is also generated by other DNA sequences in the sample. The rearrangement joins TRBV5-1 to TRBJ1-2, with 12 bases matching TRBD1. The germline gives CDR1 SGHRS, CDR2 YFSETQ. The CDR3 is 15 amino acids. V lost 3 bases to trimming and J lost 8 bases; unmatched junction nucleotides: 8. The CDR3 spells CASSSEPGTGGGYTF. The CDR3, as DNA: TGCGCCAGCAGCTCGGAACCGGGGACAGGGGGCGGCTACACCTTC.

The chain employs TRBV10-3 and TRBJ2-2, with D perhaps TRBD2 (6 bases). This CDR3 has 16 amino acids. V lost 3 bases and J lost 6, with 17 bases in between. Looked up from germline, CDR1 is ENHRY and CDR2 is SYGVKD. The DNA of the CDR3 is TGTGCCATCAGTGAAAGTCGCGGGGTGTTCTCCGGGGAGCTGTTTTTT. This gives the protein CAISESRGVFSGELFF.

The chain joins TRBV7-2 to TRBJ1-6; D might be TRBD1 (5 bases). The CDR3 has 16 amino acids. V lost 2 bases, J lost 7 bases, and 15 bases lay in between. Germline V CDR1 and CDR2: SGHTA, FQGNSA. The CDR3 coding sequence is TGTGCCAGCAGCTTATCCGGGACGCGGGGAAATTCACCCCTCCACTTT. It codes for CASSLSGTRGNSPLHF.

J is TRBJ2-7 and V is TRBV29-1; D is unclear. V dropped 4 bases and J dropped 2 bases, with 18 bases sitting between them. Germline CDR1 is SQVTM and CDR2 is ANQGSEA. This CDR3 has 15 residues. CDR3: CSVVVWELSTYEQYF. In DNA form, the CDR3 reads TGCAGCGTTGTGGTATGGGAACTAAGTACCTACGAGCAGTACTTC.

The chain joins TRBV27 to TRBJ1-2; D is ambiguous. Germline lookup yields CDR1 MNHEY and CDR2 SMNVEV (reference sequence). Trimming removed 3 bases from V and 3 bases from J, with 8 bases in between. The CDR3 sequence is 13 residues long. The CDR3 is CASSFRLDYGYTF. CDR3 bases: TGTGCCAGCAGTTTTAGGCTGGACTATGGCTACACCTTC.

This clone has only a few counts. The V and J genes are TRBV6-2 or TRBV6-3 and TRBJ1-4; D is unclear. Trimming shortened V by 2 bases and J by 8 bases, and 9 bases separated the two germline ends. Germline values: CDR1 MNHEY, CDR2 SVGEGT. The CDR3 totals 13 residues. CDR3 in DNA: TGTGCCAGCAGTTACCGCCTCCCCGAAAAACTGTTTTTT. Protein sequence: CASSYRLPEKLFF.

The chain has TRBV11-1 and TRBJ2-3, with 8 nucleotides matching TRBD2. The V and J ends lost 5 bases and 6 bases, in that order; junction bases with no gene match: 10. Per the germline V gene, CDR1 is SGHAT and CDR2 is FQDESV (reference sequence). The CDR3 contains 15 residues. The CDR3 region is CASSPREGQFDTQYF. CDR3 sequence (DNA): TGTGCCAGCAGCCCCCGGGAGGGCCAATTTGATACGCAGTATTTT.

The chain carries TRBV24-1 and TRBJ2-5; tentative D call: TRBD1 (6 bases). The CDR3 runs 13 residues. In germline, CDR1 is KGHDR, CDR2 SFDVKD. V lost 5 bases and J lost 7, with 13 bases in between. CDR3: CATSVQGSGTQYF. In DNA, the CDR3 is TGTGCCACCAGTGTCCAGGGGTCGGGGACCCAGTACTTC.

This chain links TRBV5-4 with TRBJ2-7, with 8 nucleotides matching TRBD1. CDR3 length: 15 residues. Trimming at V came to 4 bases and at J to 4 bases, leaving 10 bases not matched to a gene. Germline CDR1 SGHNT, CDR2 YYREEE (reference sequence). CDR3 sequence: CASSSLDRVEYEQYF. CDR3 DNA sequence: TGTGCCAGCAGCAGCCTGGACAGGGTAGAGTACGAGCAGTACTTC.

This chain joins TRBV3-1 (or the pseudogene TRBV3-2) and TRBJ2-5, with 8 bases aligning to TRBD1. The junction had 7 bases not matched to a gene; V was cut back by 5 bases and J by 2 bases. Germline values: CDR1 LGHDT, CDR2 YNNKEL (reference sequence). CDR3 size: 15 residues. The CDR3 DNA reads TGTGCCAGCAGCTCCCGGACAGGGTTTCAAGAGACCCAGTACTTC. It yields the protein CASSSRTGFQETQYF.

The chain couples TRBV5-1 to TRBJ2-1; TRBD2 matches at 10 bases. The CDR3 runs to 14 residues. V shed 3 bases, J shed 10 bases, and the junction held 7 bases outside the gene matches. Germline loops: CDR1 SGHRS, CDR2 YFSETQ. CDR3 sequence: CASSYQRGGGEQFF. The CDR3 DNA sequence: TGCGCCAGCAGCTACCAGCGGGGGGGCGGGGAGCAGTTCTTC. Full variable domain (missing parts from reference TRBV5-1 and TRBJ2-1): KAGVTQTPRYLIKTRGQQVTLSCSPISGHRSVSWYQQTPGQGLQFLFEYFSETQRNKGNFPGRFSGRQFSNSRSEMNVSTLELGDSALYLCASSYQRGGGEQFFGPGTRLTVL.

The chain combines TRBV3-1 (or the pseudogene TRBV3-2) with TRBJ2-5; TRBD2 matches 7 bases. The CDR3 consists of 18 residues. The V segment lost 0 bases and the J segment 2 bases; nucleotides outside the gene matches: 12. The germline CDR1 and CDR2 sequences are LGHDT and YNNKEL (reference sequence). The CDR3 loop is CASSQDRLRRGRQETQYF. CDR3 in DNA: TGTGCCAGCAGCCAAGATCGGTTGAGGCGGGGGAGACAAGAGACCCAGTACTTC.

This clone came up many times. The J gene is TRBJ2-7, the V gene TRBV18; D gene ambiguous. The CDR3 length is 14 residues. The V and J ends lost 9 bases and 3 bases respectively, with 18 bases between them. Per germline, CDR1 KGHSH and CDR2 LQKENI. CDR3 protein: CASQVSVTDYEQYF. In DNA form, the CDR3 reads TGTGCCAGTCAGGTATCAGTCACTGACTACGAGCAGTACTTC.

V is TRBV18 and J is TRBJ1-2; the match to TRBD1 covers 7 bases. The germline CDR1 and CDR2 sequences are KGHSH and LQKENI. The V and J ends lost 3 bases and 1 base, in that order; junction bases with no gene match: 2. The CDR3 runs 14 residues. This CDR3 reads CASSPGTDNYGYTF. The CDR3 DNA reads TGTGCCAGCTCACCCGGGACAGATAACTATGGCTACACCTTC.

The genes are TRBV5-4 and TRBJ2-6; D is unresolved. With 1 base removed from V and 1 base from J, the gap between germline ends came to 0 bases. This CDR3 spans 13 amino acids. The germline CDR1 and CDR2 sequences are SGHNT and YYREEE (reference sequence). The CDR3 spells CASSLSGANVLTF. DNA for the CDR3: TGTGCCAGCAGCTTGTCTGGGGCCAACGTCCTGACTTTC.